The 21 T cell receptor beta chains below come from one sample, sequenced in a study of vaccination effects on CD4 cells after COVID-19. Some clones are missing from TCRdb's copy, which holds only in-frame ones; the method was immunoSEQ multiplex PCR. The sample has around 55,000 clones, around 68% seen once. Ahead of sequencing, the ViraFEST assay grew antigen-specific CD4+ T cells using viral peptide pools. At the end of 10 days of culture, CD4+ T cells were isolated. Vaccine recipients lacked prior SARS-CoV-2 infection and had negative nucleocapsid antibodies. The antigens for these receptors are not known. Sequenced here: CD4+ T cells from PBMCs cultured with SARS-CoV-2 spike peptides, sampled before COVID-19 vaccination. These receptors all come from a human donor who received a COVID-19 vaccine.

This clone came up a few times. The rearrangement links TRBV28 to TRBJ2-7, with D perhaps TRBD2 (6 bases). CDR1 is MDHEN, CDR2 SYDVKM, per germline. Trimming cost V 10 bases and J 7 bases, with 23 bases left between them. The CDR3 is 14 amino acids. The CDR3 nucleotides read TGTGCCATATCCTCTTGGAGGGAGAGTTATGAGCAGTACTTC. Its translation is CAISSWRESYEQYF.

The chain uses TRBV15 and TRBJ1-2; possibly TRBD1 for D (5 bases). Trimming pared 0 bases from V and 1 base from J, leaving 9 bases between. Germline loops: CDR1 LNHNV, CDR2 YYDKDF (reference sequence). The CDR3 sequence is 15 residues long. Here the CDR3 reads CATSRDPGDNYGYTF. Written as DNA, the CDR3 is TGTGCCACCAGCAGAGATCCGGGGGATAACTATGGCTACACCTTC.

The V call is TRBV19, the J call TRBJ2-5; TRBD1 is a possible D gene (6 bases). CDR3 length: 14 residues. V lost 3 bases and J lost 2, with 10 bases in between. Per germline, CDR1 LNHDA and CDR2 SQIVND (reference sequence). The CDR3: CASSILDRQETQYF. In nucleotides, the CDR3 is TGTGCCAGTAGTATCTTGGACAGACAAGAGACCCAGTACTTC.

The chain is built from TRBV7-2 and TRBJ2-3; 7 positions match TRBD1. The trim removed 3 bases at V and 13 bases at J, leaving 10 bases unmatched. Germline CDR1 SGHTA, CDR2 FQGNSA. The CDR3 consists of 13 residues. This CDR3 is CASSLERDSREYF. The CDR3 nucleotides are TGTGCCAGCAGCTTGGAACGGGACAGTCGGGAGTATTTT.

This clone has just a few counts. The chain carries TRBV2 and TRBJ1-6; D unclear. The CDR3 spans 17 residues. Trimming cost V 6 bases and J 4 bases, with 19 bases left between them. CDR1 SNHLY and CDR2 FYNNEI come from the germline V gene. The DNA for the CDR3 is TGTGCCAGCAGGATAACCTCCGGGCCCATATATAATTCACCCCTCCACTTT. This gives the protein CASRITSGPIYNSPLHF.

The chain combines TRBV19 with TRBJ2-7; D not certain. CDR3 size: 14 residues. The V gene's germline CDR1 is LNHDA and CDR2 SQIVND (reference sequence). Trimming left V 3 bases short and J 2 bases short, with 11 bases between. CDR3 loop: CASSITPGTYEQYF. The CDR3 nucleotides are TGTGCCAGTAGTATTACCCCAGGAACCTACGAGCAGTACTTC.

The chain links TRBV7-2 to TRBJ2-6; unclear D gene. Trimming removed 1 base from V and 0 bases from J, with 4 bases in between. The germline V gene has CDR1 SGHTA and CDR2 FQGNSA. CDR3 size: 15 residues. Here the CDR3 reads CASSLGSSGANVLTF. Written as DNA, the CDR3 is TGTGCCAGCAGCTTAGGTTCCTCTGGGGCCAACGTCCTGACTTTC.

The genes are TRBV6-6 and TRBJ2-7, with D unresolved. Germline V gives CDR1 MNHNY, CDR2 SVGAGI (reference sequence). The V end was cut by 5 bases, the J end by 6 bases, with 8 bases between. This CDR3 has 11 amino acids. The chain's CDR3 is CASSPPGEQYF. CDR3 DNA sequence: TGTGCCAGCAGTCCCCCCGGCGAGCAGTACTTC.

The chain has TRBV7-2 and TRBJ2-7; D remains ambiguous. The length of the CDR3 is 14 residues. The germline V gene encodes CDR1 SGHTA and CDR2 FQGNSA. V was cut by 5 bases and J by 4 bases, with 15 bases left in between. CDR3 loop: CASSTGPRIYEQYF. In nucleotides, the CDR3 is TGTGCCAGCAGCACCGGCCCGAGGATTTACGAGCAGTACTTC.

The rearrangement links TRBV19 to TRBJ1-4, with D uncertain. V was clipped by 3 bases and J by 0 bases, with 5 bases between them. Germline V gene lookup returns CDR1 LNHDA and CDR2 SQIVND (reference sequence). The CDR3 is 14 residues long. The CDR3 nucleotides read TGTGCCAGTAGTATTACATCAACTAATGAAAAACTGTTTTTT. Protein: CASSITSTNEKLFF.

The rearrangement uses TRBV6-5 and TRBJ1-1; 7 bases fit TRBD1. From germline, CDR1 is MNHEY and CDR2 SVGAGI. The J segment lost 1 base and the V segment lost 2 bases, leaving 4 bases of the junction unmatched. This CDR3 spans 15 amino acids. This CDR3 reads CASSYTGVENTEAFF. The CDR3 coding sequence is TGTGCCAGCAGTTACACAGGGGTCGAGAACACTGAAGCTTTCTTT.

This rearrangement joins TRBV5-6 to TRBJ2-7, with 9 bases lining up with TRBD1. Trimming took 0 bases from V and 4 from J; bases not matched to a gene: 8. Looked up from germline, CDR1 is SGHDT and CDR2 is YYEEEE. The CDR3 sequence is 16 residues long. The CDR3 sequence is CASSLAGGTGNYEQYF. Written as DNA, the CDR3 is TGTGCCAGCAGCTTGGCAGGCGGGACAGGGAATTACGAGCAGTACTTC.

This chain links TRBV19 with TRBJ1-5, with 8 bases identical to TRBD1. Losses at the gene ends were 6 bases for V and 2 bases for J; bases not matched to a gene: 9. The germline gives CDR1 LNHDA, CDR2 SQIVND (reference sequence). The CDR3 contains 16 residues. This chain's CDR3 is CASRWTGIIGNQPQHF. In DNA, the CDR3 is TGTGCCAGTAGATGGACAGGGATTATTGGCAATCAGCCCCAGCATTTT.

The chain uses TRBV25-1 and TRBJ2-1; D is unclear. The CDR3 sequence is 15 residues long. Trimming took 4 bases from V and 2 from J, leaving 12 bases between them. Germline lookup yields CDR1 MGHDK and CDR2 SYGVNS. CDR3 loop: CASSVEIYTYNEQFF. The CDR3 DNA reads TGTGCCAGCAGTGTGGAAATCTACACCTACAATGAGCAGTTCTTC.

The genes are TRBV12-3 or TRBV12-4 and TRBJ2-3; D unresolved. Trimming pared 1 base from V and 2 bases from J, leaving 4 bases between. The CDR3 has 13 amino acids. The chain's CDR3 is CASSLGTTDTQYF. The CDR3 DNA follows: TGTGCCAGCAGTTTAGGTACCACAGATACGCAGTATTTT.

This clone was observed once. The chain combines TRBV10-3 with TRBJ1-5; TRBD1 might be the D (5 bases). CDR1 and CDR2 (germline): ENHRY, SYGVKD. This CDR3 contains 16 residues. Trimming took 6 bases from V and 2 from J, leaving 17 bases between them. The CDR3 DNA is TGTGCCATCAGGAACAGCGAAGGGGAGGGCAATCAGCCCCAGCATTTT. Translating gives CAIRNSEGEGNQPQHF.

This clone showed up just a few times. The J gene is TRBJ2-3, the V gene TRBV2; D unresolved. Germline V gene sequence: CDR1 SNHLY, CDR2 FYNNEI. Trimming cost V 9 bases and J 0 bases, with 7 bases left between them. The CDR3 has 12 amino acids. CDR3 DNA: TGTGCCAGGCGACAAAGCACAGATACGCAGTATTTT. It translates to CARRQSTDTQYF.

This sequence joins TRBV5-5 and TRBJ2-3; 7 positions agree with TRBD2. The length of the CDR3 is 17 residues. Germline V gene lookup returns CDR1 SGHKS and CDR2 YYEKEE (reference sequence). Trimming removed 4 bases from V and 4 bases from J; junction bases left unmatched: 15. In DNA form, the CDR3 reads TGTGCCAGCAGCCCTAGCGGTTTGGGGCGCGTGCCAGATACGCAGTATTTT. Protein product: CASSPSGLGRVPDTQYF.

The sample holds a few counts of this clone. The rearrangement links TRBV11-2 to TRBJ2-5; D may match TRBD1 or TRBD2 (6 bases each). The CDR3 is made up of 15 amino acids. CDR1 and CDR2 (germline): SGHAT, FQNNGV. V was trimmed by 2 bases and J by 7 bases, leaving 17 bases between them. The CDR3 reads CASSLFPGGGGTQYF. In nucleotides, the CDR3 is TGTGCCAGCAGCTTATTCCCAGGTGGAGGGGGGACCCAGTACTTC.

There are a few counts of this clone. This rearrangement joins TRBV29-1 to TRBJ1-5; D is unclear. Germline assignment: CDR1 SQVTM and CDR2 ANQGSEA. The CDR3 consists of 13 residues. Trimming took off 7 bases at V and 3 bases at J, with 13 bases between the two ends. The CDR3 sequence is CSATSGDNQPQHF. As DNA, the CDR3 is TGCAGCGCTACTAGCGGGGACAATCAGCCCCAGCATTTT. The full variable domain, completed using reference TRBV29-1 and TRBJ1-5, is SAVISQKPSRDICQRGTSLTIQCQVDSQVTMMFWYRQQPGQSLTLIATANQGSEATYESGFVIDKFPISRPNLTFSTLTVSNMSPEDSSIYLCSATSGDNQPQHFGDGTRLSIL.

In its sample, this clone was seen a few times. The CDR3 sequence is CASRAGTGGSHYGYTF. DNA of the CDR3: TGTGCCAGTAGGGCCGGGACAGGGGGCTCTCACTATGGCTACACCTTC. The chain joins TRBV19 to TRBJ1-2; 12 bases match TRBD1. J lost 3 bases, V lost 6 bases, and 8 bases had no gene match. Germline V gene sequence: CDR1 LNHDA, CDR2 SQIVND (reference sequence). The length of the CDR3 is 16 residues.